This T cell receptor beta chain was sequenced during a study of cytomegalovirus exposure and HLA in healthy donors. Whole-study context: Genotyping of under 500 donors showed that 80% to 85% belonged to the Caucasian-associated ancestry cluster.

Points on this clone: Its antigen is currently unknown.

The study, taken as a whole, reports: The productive fraction for most TCR beta V segments was about 87% or about 30% in an earlier analysis.

V lost 2 bases and J lost 6, with 8 bases in between. The CDR3 consists of 13 residues. From germline, CDR1 is LGHNT and CDR2 FRNRAP. The PCR used 60 Vbeta and 13 Jbeta primers. Clones were read by immunoSEQ multiplex PCR, and TCRdb kept only the in-frame ones, dropping some. Its table lists 200,000 to 250,000 clones. Sequencing used PBMCs. This clonotype was sampled from a girl aged 2 to 10 in good health and CMV-seropositive. This chain links TRBV12-5 with TRBJ1-5, with D perhaps matching TRBD1 (6 bases). Here the CDR3 reads CASGLIQGQPQHF. Here the CDR3 DNA reads TGTGCTAGTGGTTTGATACAGGGTCAGCCCCAGCATTTT.